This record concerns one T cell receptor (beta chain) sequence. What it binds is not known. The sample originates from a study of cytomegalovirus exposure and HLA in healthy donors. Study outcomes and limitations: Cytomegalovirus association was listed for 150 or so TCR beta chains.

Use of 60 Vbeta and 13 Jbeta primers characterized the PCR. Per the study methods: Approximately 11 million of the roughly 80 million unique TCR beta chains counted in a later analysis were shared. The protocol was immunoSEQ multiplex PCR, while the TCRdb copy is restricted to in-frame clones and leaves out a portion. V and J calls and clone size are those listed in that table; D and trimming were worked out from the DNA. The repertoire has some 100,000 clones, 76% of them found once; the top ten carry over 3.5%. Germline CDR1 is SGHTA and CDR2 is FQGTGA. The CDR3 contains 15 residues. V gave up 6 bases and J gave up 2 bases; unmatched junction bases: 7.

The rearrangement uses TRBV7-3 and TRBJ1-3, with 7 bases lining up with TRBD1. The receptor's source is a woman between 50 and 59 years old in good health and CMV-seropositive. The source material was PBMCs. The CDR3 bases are TGTGCCAGCAGTTCCGAGGGGGCTGCTGGAAACACCATATATTTT. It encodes CASSSEGAAGNTIYF.